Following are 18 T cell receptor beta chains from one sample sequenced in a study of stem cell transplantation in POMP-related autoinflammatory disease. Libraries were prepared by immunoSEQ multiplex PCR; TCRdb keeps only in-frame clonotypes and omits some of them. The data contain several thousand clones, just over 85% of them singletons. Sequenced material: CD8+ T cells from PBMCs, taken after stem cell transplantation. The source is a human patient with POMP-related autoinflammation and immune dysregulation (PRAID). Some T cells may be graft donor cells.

CDR3 DNA: TGTGCCAGCAGTTTGTTCCGGACCTACGAGCAGTACTTC. Translation gives CASSLFRTYEQYF. The J gene is TRBJ2-7, the V gene TRBV27; D is ambiguous. This CDR3 comprises 13 residues. Germline assignment: CDR1 MNHEY and CDR2 SMNVEV (reference sequence). Deletions cut 3 bases from V and 2 bases from J, with 8 bases between.

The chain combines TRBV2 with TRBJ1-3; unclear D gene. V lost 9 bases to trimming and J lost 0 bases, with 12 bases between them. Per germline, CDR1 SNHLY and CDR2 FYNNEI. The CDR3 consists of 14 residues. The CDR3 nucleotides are TGTGCCAGGTATGGAGGAGACTCTGGAAACACCATATATTTT. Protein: CARYGGDSGNTIYF.

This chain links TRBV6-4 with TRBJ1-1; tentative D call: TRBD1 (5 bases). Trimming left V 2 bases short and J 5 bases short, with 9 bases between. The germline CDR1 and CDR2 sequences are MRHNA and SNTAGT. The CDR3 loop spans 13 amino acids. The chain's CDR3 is CASSDTEGTEAFF. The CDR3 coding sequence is TGTGCCAGCAGTGACACCGAGGGGACTGAAGCTTTCTTT.

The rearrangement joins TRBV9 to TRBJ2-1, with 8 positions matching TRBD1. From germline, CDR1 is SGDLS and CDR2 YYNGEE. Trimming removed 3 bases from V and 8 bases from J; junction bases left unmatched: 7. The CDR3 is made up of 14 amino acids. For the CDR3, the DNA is TGTGCCAGCAGCGAGGACAGGGTGGTTGATGAGCAGTTCTTC. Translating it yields CASSEDRVVDEQFF.

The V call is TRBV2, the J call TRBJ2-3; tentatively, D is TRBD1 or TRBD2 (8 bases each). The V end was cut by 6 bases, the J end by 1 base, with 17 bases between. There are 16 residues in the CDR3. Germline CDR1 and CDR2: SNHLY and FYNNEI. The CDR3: CASSIRGRGGTDTQYF. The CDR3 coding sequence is TGTGCCAGCAGCATCAGGGGGCGGGGGGGCACAGATACGCAGTATTTT.

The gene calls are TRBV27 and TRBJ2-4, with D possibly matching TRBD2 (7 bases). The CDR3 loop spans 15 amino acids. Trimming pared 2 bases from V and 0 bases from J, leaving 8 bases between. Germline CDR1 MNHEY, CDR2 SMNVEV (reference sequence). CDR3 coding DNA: TGTGCCAGCAGTTTAAGGGGGGGAGCCAAAAACATTCAGTACTTC. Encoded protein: CASSLRGGAKNIQYF.

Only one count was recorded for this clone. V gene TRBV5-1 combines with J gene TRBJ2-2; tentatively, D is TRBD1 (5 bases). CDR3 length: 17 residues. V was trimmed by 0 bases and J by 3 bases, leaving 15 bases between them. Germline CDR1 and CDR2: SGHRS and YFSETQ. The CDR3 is CASSLVGALTYTGELFF. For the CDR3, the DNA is TGCGCCAGCAGCTTGGTAGGGGCTTTAACGTACACCGGGGAGCTGTTTTTT.

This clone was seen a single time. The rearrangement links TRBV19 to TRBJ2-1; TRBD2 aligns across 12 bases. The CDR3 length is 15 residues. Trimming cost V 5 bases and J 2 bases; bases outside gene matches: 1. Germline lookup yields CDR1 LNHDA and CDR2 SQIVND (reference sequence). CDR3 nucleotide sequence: TGTGCCAGTAGTCGGACTAGCGGGACCTACAATGAGCAGTTCTTC. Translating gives CASSRTSGTYNEQFF.

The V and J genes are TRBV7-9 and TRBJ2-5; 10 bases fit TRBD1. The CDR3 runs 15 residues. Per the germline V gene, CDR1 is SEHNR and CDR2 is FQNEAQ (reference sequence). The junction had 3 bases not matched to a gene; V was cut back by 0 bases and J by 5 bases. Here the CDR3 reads CASSLAGQGRETQYF. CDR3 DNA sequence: TGTGCCAGCAGCTTAGCGGGACAGGGGAGGGAGACCCAGTACTTC.

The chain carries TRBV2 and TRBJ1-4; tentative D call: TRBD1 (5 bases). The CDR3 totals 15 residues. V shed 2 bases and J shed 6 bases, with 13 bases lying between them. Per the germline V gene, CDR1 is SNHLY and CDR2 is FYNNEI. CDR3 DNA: TGTGCCAGCAGTGAAAGGCAGGGTGTATATGAAAAACTGTTTTTT. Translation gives CASSERQGVYEKLFF.

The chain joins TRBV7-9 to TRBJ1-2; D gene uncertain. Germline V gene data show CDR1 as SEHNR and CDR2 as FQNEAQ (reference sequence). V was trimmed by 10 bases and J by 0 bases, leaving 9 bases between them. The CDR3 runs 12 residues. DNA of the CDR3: TGTGCCACCGCAACCGCTAACTATGGCTACACCTTC. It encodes CATATANYGYTF.

CDR3 in amino acids: CASSDFWSRPTNTGELFF. For the CDR3, the DNA is TGTGCCAGCAGTGACTTCTGGAGCAGGCCAACGAACACCGGGGAGCTGTTTTTT. The chain combines TRBV25-1 with TRBJ2-2; D gene unclear. Germline CDR1 reads MGHDK; CDR2 reads SYGVNS. There are 18 residues in the CDR3. The V gene lost 3 bases and the J gene lost 0 bases, with 17 bases spanning the gap.

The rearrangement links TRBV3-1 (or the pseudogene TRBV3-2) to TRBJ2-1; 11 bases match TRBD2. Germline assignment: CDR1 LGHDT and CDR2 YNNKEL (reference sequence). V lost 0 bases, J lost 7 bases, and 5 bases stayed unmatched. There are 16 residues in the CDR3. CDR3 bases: TGTGCCAGCAGCCAAGATCTAGCGGGAGGAAGAAATGAGCAGTTCTTC. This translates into CASSQDLAGGRNEQFF.

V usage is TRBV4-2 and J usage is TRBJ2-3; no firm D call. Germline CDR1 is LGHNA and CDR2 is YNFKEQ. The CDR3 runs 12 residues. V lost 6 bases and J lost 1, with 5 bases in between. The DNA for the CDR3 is TGTGCCAGCAGTCGAGGCACAGATACGCAGTATTTT. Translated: CASSRGTDTQYF.

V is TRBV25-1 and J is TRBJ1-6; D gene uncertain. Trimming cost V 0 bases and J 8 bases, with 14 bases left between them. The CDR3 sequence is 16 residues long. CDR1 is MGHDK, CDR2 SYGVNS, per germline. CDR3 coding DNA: TGTGCCAGCAGTGAATATAGCTTTCGGGAGGATTCACCCCTCCACTTT. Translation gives CASSEYSFREDSPLHF.

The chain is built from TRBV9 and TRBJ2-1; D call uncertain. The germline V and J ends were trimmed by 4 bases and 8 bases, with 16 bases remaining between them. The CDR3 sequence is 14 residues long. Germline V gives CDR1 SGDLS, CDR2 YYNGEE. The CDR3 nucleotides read TGTGCCAGCAGCCCCCAGGCACCTGTCGATGAGCAGTTCTTC. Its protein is CASSPQAPVDEQFF.

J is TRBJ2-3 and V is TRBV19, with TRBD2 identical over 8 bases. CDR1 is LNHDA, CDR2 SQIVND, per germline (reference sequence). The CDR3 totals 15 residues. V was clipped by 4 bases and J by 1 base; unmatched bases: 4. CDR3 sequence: CASSTPAGGTDTQYF. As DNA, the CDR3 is TGTGCCAGTAGTACACCAGCGGGGGGCACAGATACGCAGTATTTT.

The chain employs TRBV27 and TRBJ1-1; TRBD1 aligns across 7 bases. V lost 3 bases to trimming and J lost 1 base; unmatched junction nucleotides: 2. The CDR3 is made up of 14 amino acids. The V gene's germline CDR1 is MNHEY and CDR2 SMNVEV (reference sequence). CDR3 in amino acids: CASSFGTANTEAFF. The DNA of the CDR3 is TGTGCCAGCAGTTTCGGGACAGCGAACACTGAAGCTTTCTTT.